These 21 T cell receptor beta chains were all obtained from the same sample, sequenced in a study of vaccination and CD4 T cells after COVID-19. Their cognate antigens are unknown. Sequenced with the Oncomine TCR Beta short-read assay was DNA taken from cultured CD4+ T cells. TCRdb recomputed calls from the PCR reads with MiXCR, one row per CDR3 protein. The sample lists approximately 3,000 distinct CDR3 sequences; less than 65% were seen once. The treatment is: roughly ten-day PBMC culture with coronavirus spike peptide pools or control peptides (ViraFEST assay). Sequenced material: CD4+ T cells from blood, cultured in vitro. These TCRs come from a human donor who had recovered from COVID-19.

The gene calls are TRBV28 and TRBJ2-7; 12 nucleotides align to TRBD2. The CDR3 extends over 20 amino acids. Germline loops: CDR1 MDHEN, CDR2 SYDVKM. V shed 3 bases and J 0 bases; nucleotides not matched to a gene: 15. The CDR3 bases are TGTGCCAGCAGTTTGAAATTAGGGGGACTAGCGGGTGACACCTCCTACGAGCAGTACTTC. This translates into CASSLKLGGLAGDTSYEQYF.

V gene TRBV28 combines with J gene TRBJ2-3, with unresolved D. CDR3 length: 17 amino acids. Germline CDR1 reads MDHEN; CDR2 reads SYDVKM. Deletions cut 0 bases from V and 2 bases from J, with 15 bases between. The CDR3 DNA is TGTGCCAGCAGTTTATGCGGGTTGGGCAGAAACACAGATACGCAGTATTTT. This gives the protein CASSLCGLGRNTDTQYF.

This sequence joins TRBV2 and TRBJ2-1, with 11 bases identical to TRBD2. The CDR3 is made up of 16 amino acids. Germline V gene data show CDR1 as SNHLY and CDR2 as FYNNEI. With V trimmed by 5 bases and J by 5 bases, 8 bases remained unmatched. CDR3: CASSITGTSGHNEQFF. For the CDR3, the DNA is TGTGCCAGCAGTATTACCGGGACTAGCGGCCACAATGAGCAGTTCTTC.

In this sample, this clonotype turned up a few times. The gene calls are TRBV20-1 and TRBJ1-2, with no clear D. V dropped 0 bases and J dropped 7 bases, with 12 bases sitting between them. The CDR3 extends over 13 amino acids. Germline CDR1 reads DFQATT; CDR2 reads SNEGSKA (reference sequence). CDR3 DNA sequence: TGCAGTGCTAGAGATCCGAAAACCGGTGGCTACACCTTC. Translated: CSARDPKTGGYTF.

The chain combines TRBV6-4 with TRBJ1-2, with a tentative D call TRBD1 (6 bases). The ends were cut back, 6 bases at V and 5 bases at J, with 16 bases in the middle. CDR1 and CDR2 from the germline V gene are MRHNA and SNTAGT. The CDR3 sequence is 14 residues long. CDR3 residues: CASSPGGTQYGYTF. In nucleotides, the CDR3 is TGTGCCAGCAGCCCCGGGGGGACACAGTATGGCTACACCTTC.

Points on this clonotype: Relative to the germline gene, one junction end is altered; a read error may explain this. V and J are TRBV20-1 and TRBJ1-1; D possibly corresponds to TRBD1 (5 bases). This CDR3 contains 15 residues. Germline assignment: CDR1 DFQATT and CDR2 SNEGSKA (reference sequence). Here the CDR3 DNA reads TGCAGTGCCCAAAGATCTGGGGGGGGGAACTCTGAAGCTTTCTTT. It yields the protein CSAQRSGGGNSEAFF.

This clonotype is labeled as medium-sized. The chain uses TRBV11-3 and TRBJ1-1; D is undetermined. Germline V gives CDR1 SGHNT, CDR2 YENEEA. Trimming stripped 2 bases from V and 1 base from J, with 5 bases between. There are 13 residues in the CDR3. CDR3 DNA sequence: TGTGCCAGCAGCTTAAACTGGAACACTGAAGCTTTCTTT. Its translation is CASSLNWNTEAFF.

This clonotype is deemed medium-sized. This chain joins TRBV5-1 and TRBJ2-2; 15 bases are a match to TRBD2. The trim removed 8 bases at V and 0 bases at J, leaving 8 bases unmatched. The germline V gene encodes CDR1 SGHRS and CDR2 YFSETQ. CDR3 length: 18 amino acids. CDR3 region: CASTKGTSGGPNTGELFF. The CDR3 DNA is TGCGCCAGTACTAAAGGGACTAGCGGGGGGCCGAACACCGGGGAGCTGTTTTTT.

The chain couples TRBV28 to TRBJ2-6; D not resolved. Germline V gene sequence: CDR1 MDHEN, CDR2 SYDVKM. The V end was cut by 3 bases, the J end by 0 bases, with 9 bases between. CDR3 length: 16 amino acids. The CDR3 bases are TGTGCCAGCAGTTTGAGCGTATTCTCTGGGGCCAACGTCCTGACTTTC. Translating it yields CASSLSVFSGANVLTF. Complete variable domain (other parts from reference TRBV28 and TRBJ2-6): DVKVTQSSRYLVKRTGEKVFLECVQDMDHENMFWYRQDPGLGLRLIYFSYDVKMKEKGDIPEGYSVSREKKERFSLILESASTNQTSMYLCASSLSVFSGANVLTFGAGSRLTVL.

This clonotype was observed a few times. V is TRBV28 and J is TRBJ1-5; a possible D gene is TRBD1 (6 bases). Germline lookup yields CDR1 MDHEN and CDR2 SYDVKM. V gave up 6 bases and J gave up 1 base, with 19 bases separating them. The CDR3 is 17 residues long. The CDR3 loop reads CASRPPNRVRSNQPQHF. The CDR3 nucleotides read TGTGCCAGCAGACCCCCGAACAGGGTACGGAGCAATCAGCCCCAGCATTTT.

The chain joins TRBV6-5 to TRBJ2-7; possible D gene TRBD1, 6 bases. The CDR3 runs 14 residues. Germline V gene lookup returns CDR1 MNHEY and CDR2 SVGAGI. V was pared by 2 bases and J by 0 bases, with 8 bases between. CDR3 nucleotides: TGTGCCAGCAGTTACAACAGGGACTCCTACGAGCAGTACTTC. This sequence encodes CASSYNRDSYEQYF.

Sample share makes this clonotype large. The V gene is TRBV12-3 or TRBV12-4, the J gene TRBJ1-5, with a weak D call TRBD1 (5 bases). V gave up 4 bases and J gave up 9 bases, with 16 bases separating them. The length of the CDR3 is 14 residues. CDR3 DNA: TGTGCCAGCAGTTCCTCAGGGTCCCTTGGGCCCCAGCATTTT. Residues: CASSSSGSLGPQHF.

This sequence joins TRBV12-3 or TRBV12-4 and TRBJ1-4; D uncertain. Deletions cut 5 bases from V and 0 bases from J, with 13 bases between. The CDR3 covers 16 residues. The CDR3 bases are TGTGCCAGCAGTCGCCGTTTGGGCTCAACTAATGAAAAACTGTTTTTT. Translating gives CASSRRLGSTNEKLFF.

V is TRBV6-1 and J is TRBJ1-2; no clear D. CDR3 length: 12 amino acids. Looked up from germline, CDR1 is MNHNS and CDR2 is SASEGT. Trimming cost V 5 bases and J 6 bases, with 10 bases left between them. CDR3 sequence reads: CASSLKGNGYTF. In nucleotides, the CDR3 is TGTGCCAGCAGTCTAAAGGGAAATGGCTACACCTTC.

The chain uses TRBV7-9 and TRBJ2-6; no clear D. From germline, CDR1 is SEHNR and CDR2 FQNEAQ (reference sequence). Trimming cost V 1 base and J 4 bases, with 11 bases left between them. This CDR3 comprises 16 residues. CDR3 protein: CASSLESVGGANVLTF. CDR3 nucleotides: TGTGCCAGCAGCTTAGAATCGGTGGGGGGGGCCAACGTCCTGACTTTC.

This CDR3 is CASSWGRSTSTDTQYF. The CDR3 DNA reads TGCGCCAGCAGCTGGGGTCGGAGTACTAGCACAGATACGCAGTATTTT. The chain couples TRBV5-1 to TRBJ2-3, with no clear D. The CDR3 spans 16 residues. Trimming cost V 3 bases and J 0 bases, with 14 bases left between them. Germline CDR1 reads SGHRS; CDR2 reads YFSETQ.

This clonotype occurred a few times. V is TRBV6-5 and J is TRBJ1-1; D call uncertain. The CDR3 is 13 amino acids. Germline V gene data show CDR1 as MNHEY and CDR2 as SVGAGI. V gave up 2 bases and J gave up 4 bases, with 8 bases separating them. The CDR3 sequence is CASSYEAPTEAFF. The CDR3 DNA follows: TGTGCCAGCAGTTACGAGGCCCCCACTGAAGCTTTCTTT.

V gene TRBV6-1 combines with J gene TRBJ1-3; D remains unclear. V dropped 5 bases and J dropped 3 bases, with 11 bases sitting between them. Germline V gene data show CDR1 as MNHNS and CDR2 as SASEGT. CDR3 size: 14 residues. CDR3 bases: TGTGCCAGCAGTAGAGAAATGGATGGAAACACCATATATTTT. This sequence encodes CASSREMDGNTIYF.

The CDR3 loop is CASSIGGAGNQPQHF. CDR3 nucleotides: TGTGCCAGTAGTATAGGAGGGGCTGGCAATCAGCCCCAGCATTTT. The rearrangement uses TRBV19 and TRBJ1-5, with D perhaps TRBD1 (5 bases). Germline CDR1 is LNHDA and CDR2 is SQIVND (reference sequence). This CDR3 spans 15 amino acids. V was clipped by 1 base and J by 2 bases, with 9 bases between them.

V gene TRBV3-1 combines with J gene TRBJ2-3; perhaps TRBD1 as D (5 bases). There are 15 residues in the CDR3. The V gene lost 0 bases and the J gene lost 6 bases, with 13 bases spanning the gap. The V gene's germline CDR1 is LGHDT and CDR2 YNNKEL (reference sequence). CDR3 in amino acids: CASSQDRQGPDTQYF. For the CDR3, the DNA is TGTGCCAGCAGCCAAGATCGTCAGGGCCCGGATACGCAGTATTTT.

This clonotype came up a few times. This CDR3 is CASSLAGGTYNEQFF. The CDR3 DNA reads as TGTGCCAGCAGTTTAGCGGGAGGAACCTACAATGAGCAGTTCTTC. The rearrangement uses TRBV6-5 and TRBJ2-1; 10 bases match TRBD2. The CDR3 has 15 residues. After removal of 4 bases from V and 2 bases from J, the junction contained 2 bases not matched to a gene. Looked up from germline, CDR1 is MNHEY and CDR2 is SVGAGI.